The rows below give T cell receptor beta chains drawn from one sample of a study of shared clonotypes between healthy human individuals. Some clones are missing from TCRdb's copy, which holds only in-frame ones; the method was immunoSEQ multiplex PCR. This sample has roughly 2.2 million clones, with around 93% found just once. Sequencing was carried out using naive CD4+ T cells from PBMCs. The receptors were sampled from a man in his late teens or twenties in good health. Some clones in this sample may be carry-over from other donors' samples. Both conserved end residues are part of each CDR3. Each record gives: J gene, V gene, CDR3 protein.

>TRBJ1-1|TRBV7-3
CASSLVTLMNTEAFF
>TRBJ2-5|TRBV7-8
CASSVGYASGKTQETQYF
>TRBJ2-3|TRBV30
CAWSGLSGRGTDTQYF
>TRBJ2-1|TRBV2
CASSRDSYNEQFF
>TRBJ1-1|TRBV10-3
CAISESGPPAFF
>TRBJ2-7|TRBV11-3
CASSLGPSGAQQYF
>TRBJ1-2|TRBV5-1
CASSFSQYGYTF
>TRBJ2-5|TRBV5-1
CASSLFSPIQETQYF
>TRBJ2-3|TRBV28
CASSLVGEGSTDTQYF
>TRBJ1-2|TRBV6-6
CASSPENYGYTF
>TRBJ1-2|TRBV28
CASSSQLGDYGYTF
>TRBJ1-1|TRBV2
CASSESQVGNTEAFF
>TRBJ1-1|TRBV28
CASNRWGYTEAFF
>TRBJ2-3|TRBV5-1
CASSFVADTQYF
>TRBJ2-3|TRBV5-4
CASSLVLAGFKPDTQYF
>TRBJ2-1|TRBV7-2
CASSLGAPSYNEQFF
>TRBJ1-1|TRBV7-9
CASSGRESGTEAFF
>TRBJ2-1|TRBV28
CASSYGLAGGMVSYNEQFF
>TRBJ2-2|TRBV13
CASSLSPGPNTGELFF
>TRBJ2-2|TRBV5-4
CASSSGLAGITGELFF
>TRBJ1-3|TRBV4-2
CASSQVNSGNTIYF
>TRBJ2-4|TRBV6-1
CASSEALGQGANIQYF
>TRBJ2-7|TRBV29-1
CSVGPGGMAAKEQYF
>TRBJ1-5|TRBV15
CATSITAGNQPQHF
>TRBJ1-1|TRBV5-4
CASGVGGPEAFF
>TRBJ2-4|TRBV25-1
CASSGPGAKNIQYF
>TRBJ2-3|TRBV2
CATYLLGNTQYF
>TRBJ1-5|TRBV30
CASSPGGNQPQHF
>TRBJ2-6|TRBV5-1
CASSLGPISGANVLTF
>TRBJ2-1|TRBV10-3
CATGAGGPRLNEQFF
>TRBJ2-1|TRBV9
CASSVGSGGDPRGEQFF
>TRBJ2-7|TRBV7-2
CASSPRGSSYEQYF
>TRBJ1-5|TRBV11-2
CASSTGQALEEPQHF
>TRBJ2-1|TRBV28
CASSLGSGLAEDRGRVHNEQFF
>TRBJ2-2|TRBV19
CASSITGLNLGTGELFF
>TRBJ2-6|TRBV18
CASSPQWTGGSGANVLTF
>TRBJ1-3|TRBV4-3
CASSQGGSSGNTIYF
>TRBJ2-7|TRBV11-3
CASSFRLAVYEQYF
>TRBJ1-2|TRBV27
CASSLTVTNYGYTF